This T cell receptor beta chain comes out of a study of blood T cell repertoires in COVID-19. Germline assignment: CDR1 SGHNT and CDR2 YENEEA. Trimming removed 1 base from V and 6 bases from J, with 17 bases in between. The CDR3 has 16 amino acids. The protocol was immunoSEQ multiplex PCR, while the TCRdb copy is restricted to in-frame clones and leaves out a portion. The table shows 150,000 to 200,000 clones, with roughly four fifths occurring only once. This receptor was taken from a human donor with acute or convalescent COVID-19. The donor label of this sample is uncertain. Sequenced sample: peripheral blood. V and J are TRBV11-3 and TRBJ2-3, with a weak D call TRBD1 (6 bases). The CDR3 spells CASSLGGHPGVDTQYF. DNA of the CDR3: TGTGCCAGCAGCTTAGGGGGGCACCCCGGTGTGGATACGCAGTATTTT. Combining the CDR3 with reference TRBV11-3 and TRBJ2-3 gives the whole variable domain EAGVVQSPRYKIIEKKQPVAFWCNPISGHNTLYWYLQNLGQGPELLIRYENEEAVDDSQLPKDRFSAERLKGVDSTLKIQPAELGDSAVYLCASSLGGHPGVDTQYFGPGTRLTVL.